A single sample gave rise to the 15 T cell receptor beta chains below, sequenced in a study of a mutant IDH1 vaccine in newly diagnosed glioma. Produced via immunoSEQ multiplex PCR; TCRdb's table is partial and in-frame only. The sample yields 20,000 to 25,000 clones, approximately 86% seen once. The sample's time point: baseline, week 1 (first vaccination visit). Indicated treatment: pre-vaccination baseline after standard-of-care therapy. Sequenced here: PBMCs, sampled from a glioma patient treated with radiotherapy, temozolomide or both. These receptors all come from a man aged 35-49 years with glioma.

J is TRBJ2-1 and V is TRBV23-1, with TRBD1 matching over 7 bases. TRBV23-1 falls under the ORF class, with uncertain function. Trimming at V came to 6 bases and at J to 0 bases, leaving 17 bases not matched to a gene. CDR3 length equals 19 residues. The CDR3 DNA reads TGCGCCAGCAGAGGTACGAGGACAGGAAAAATAACCTCCTACAATGAGCAGTTCTTC. Encoded protein: CASRGTRTGKITSYNEQFF.

The J gene is TRBJ1-2, the V gene TRBV18; 7 nucleotides align to TRBD1. The CDR3 has 16 amino acids. V dropped 3 bases and J dropped 1; count of bases not matched to a gene: 8. The germline V gene encodes CDR1 KGHSH and CDR2 LQKENI. The CDR3 reads CASSPPGGQSNYGYTF. DNA of the CDR3: TGTGCCAGCTCACCTCCAGGGGGACAGAGTAACTATGGCTACACCTTC.

The chain recombines TRBV7-2 with TRBJ2-2; the D is unclear. The CDR3 contains 13 residues. The germline gives CDR1 SGHTA, CDR2 FQGNSA. V was clipped by 1 base and J by 4 bases, with 4 bases between them. The CDR3 loop is CASSLGGTGELFF. CDR3 DNA sequence: TGTGCCAGCAGCTTAGGGGGCACCGGGGAGCTGTTTTTT.

This clone was seen just once. The rearrangement joins TRBV5-6 to TRBJ1-1, with D unclear. This CDR3 contains 14 residues. Germline CDR1 SGHDT, CDR2 YYEEEE. V lost 0 bases and J lost 6, with 12 bases in between. The DNA of the CDR3 is TGTGCCAGCAGCTTGGAGGCAGATGGGGCTGAAGCTTTCTTT. Its translation: CASSLEADGAEAFF.

V is TRBV2 and J is TRBJ1-5; maybe TRBD1 (5 bases). V was clipped by 1 base and J by 14 bases, with 9 bases between them. The CDR3 contains 11 residues. The germline gives CDR1 SNHLY, CDR2 FYNNEI. CDR3 amino acids: CASSEGGFKHF. CDR3 nucleotides: TGTGCCAGCAGTGAAGGGGGGTTTAAGCATTTT.

The chain has TRBV5-4 and TRBJ1-1, with a weak D call TRBD1 (5 bases). This CDR3 is built from 14 residues. V lost 3 bases, J lost 2 bases, and 11 bases lay in between. Per the germline V gene, CDR1 is SGHNT and CDR2 is YYREEE (reference sequence). In DNA, the CDR3 is TGTGCCAGCAGCTGGGGGAGGGCAAACACTGAAGCTTTCTTT. This codes for CASSWGRANTEAFF.

The chain employs TRBV9 and TRBJ1-3, with D perhaps matching TRBD1 (5 bases). V was clipped by 6 bases and J by 4 bases, with 17 bases between them. The CDR3 sequence is 15 residues long. The germline gives CDR1 SGDLS, CDR2 YYNGEE. CDR3 protein: CASIRLRGAGNTIYF. The CDR3 DNA follows: TGTGCCAGCATTAGGCTTCGCGGGGCCGGAAACACCATATATTTT.

This chain links TRBV7-9 with TRBJ2-7; 12 nucleotides line up with TRBD1. Germline CDR1 is SEHNR and CDR2 is FQNEAQ (reference sequence). The J segment lost 6 bases and the V segment lost 5 bases, leaving 8 bases of the junction unmatched. The CDR3 length is 15 residues. The CDR3 reads CASSRTGQGAGEQYV. In DNA, the CDR3 is TGTGCCAGCAGCCGAACGGGACAGGGGGCGGGCGAGCAGTACGTC.

V usage is TRBV5-1 and J usage is TRBJ2-7; D may be TRBD2 (5 bases). The V end lost 3 bases, the J end lost 6 bases, and 10 bases lay between the germline ends. The CDR3 length is 12 residues. CDR1 and CDR2 (germline): SGHRS, YFSETQ. Here the CDR3 DNA reads TGCGCCAGCAGCTCTCTCGGGGTCGAGCAGTACTTC. Translating it yields CASSSLGVEQYF.

The chain combines TRBV19 with TRBJ2-7; D is uncertain. The CDR3 contains 14 residues. CDR1 LNHDA and CDR2 SQIVND come from the germline V gene (reference sequence). The V and J ends lost 0 bases and 6 bases respectively, with 12 bases between them. CDR3 DNA: TGTGCCAGTAGTATAGATTACCGGGTCGGCGAGCAGTACGTC. This sequence encodes CASSIDYRVGEQYV.

The chain combines TRBV5-6 with TRBJ2-5, with TRBD1 matching over 7 bases. J was trimmed by 6 bases and V by 0 bases; bases with no gene match: 8. Per the germline V gene, CDR1 is SGHDT and CDR2 is YYEEEE. The CDR3 has 15 amino acids. The CDR3 DNA reads TGTGCCAGCAGCTTGGAACCGGCAGGGGGAAAGACCCAGTACTTC. It yields the protein CASSLEPAGGKTQYF.

V is TRBV6-5 and J is TRBJ2-7, with no clear D. The CDR3 runs to 11 residues. Deletions cut 10 bases from V and 9 bases from J, with 16 bases between. Looked up from germline, CDR1 is MNHEY and CDR2 is SVGAGI. The CDR3 here is CATSDANGQYF. In nucleotides, the CDR3 is TGTGCCACCTCGGACGCGAACGGGCAGTACTTC.

This clone was recorded once. V gene TRBV5-1 combines with J gene TRBJ1-2; TRBD1 matches at 9 bases. Germline V lookup: CDR1 SGHRS, CDR2 YFSETQ. CDR3 length: 13 residues. V was pared by 4 bases and J by 4 bases, with 2 bases of the junction left unmatched. The CDR3 DNA reads as TGCGCCAGCAGCCCGGGACAGGGCTATGGCTACACCTTC. Its protein product is CASSPGQGYGYTF.

The chain is built from TRBV6-5 and TRBJ2-2, with a weak D call TRBD1 (5 bases). The germline V gene has CDR1 MNHEY and CDR2 SVGAGI. The CDR3 runs to 15 residues. V lost 0 bases, J lost 4 bases, and 9 bases lay in between. The CDR3 loop is CASSYSGHRTGELFF. The CDR3 DNA sequence: TGTGCCAGCAGTTACTCCGGACACCGCACCGGGGAGCTGTTTTTT.

The gene calls are TRBV19 and TRBJ1-5; D is possibly TRBD1 (5 bases). This CDR3 comprises 14 residues. Trimming left V 8 bases short and J 4 bases short, with 15 bases between. The germline gives CDR1 LNHDA, CDR2 SQIVND (reference sequence). For the CDR3, the DNA is TGTGCCAGTCGAGCGGGGCAGATTAATCAGCCCCAGCATTTT. As protein: CASRAGQINQPQHF.